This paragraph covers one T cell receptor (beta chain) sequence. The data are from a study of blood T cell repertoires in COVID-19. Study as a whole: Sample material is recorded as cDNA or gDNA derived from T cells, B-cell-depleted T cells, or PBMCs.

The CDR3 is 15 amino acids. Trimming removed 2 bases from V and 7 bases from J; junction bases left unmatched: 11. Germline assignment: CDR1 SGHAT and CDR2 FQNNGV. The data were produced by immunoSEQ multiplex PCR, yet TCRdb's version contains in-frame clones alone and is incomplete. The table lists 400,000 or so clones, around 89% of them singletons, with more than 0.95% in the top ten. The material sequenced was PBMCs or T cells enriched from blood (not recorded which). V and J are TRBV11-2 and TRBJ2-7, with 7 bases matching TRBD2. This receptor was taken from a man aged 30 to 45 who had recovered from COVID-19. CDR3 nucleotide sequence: TGTGCCAGCAGCTTATTGTTTGCGGGAGATGGTGAGCAGTACTTC. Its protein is CASSLLFAGDGEQYF.